Judged by abundance, the clone carrying this T cell receptor (beta chain) is medium-sized. Its antigen is still unknown. V lost 5 bases, J lost 3 bases, and 10 bases lay in between. The germline gives CDR1 SGHVS, CDR2 FNYEAQ. There are 13 residues in the CDR3. This specimen belongs to a study of vaccination and CD4 T cells after COVID-19. About the research overall: Diagnosis preceded the drawing of post-COVID samples by a median approximately 96 days (range 35 to 161). Study-level results: Convalescent patients saw a median about 85% of their reactive clones show up only after vaccination.

Cultured CD4+ T cell DNA was sequenced using the Oncomine TCR Beta short-read assay. TCRdb recomputed calls from the PCR reads with MiXCR, one row per CDR3 protein. The sample yields 6,500 to 10,000 distinct CDR3 sequences, roughly 40% seen once. As for treatment: approximately 9-day PBMC culture with coronavirus spike peptide pools or control peptides (ViraFEST assay). Pre-COVID-19 pandemic sampling (2011-2018) yielded the unexposed donor's CD4+ T cells. Per-well cultures of 1.8 million or so PBMCs received around 9.9 IU/ml IL-2 and 10 ug/ml peptide pools. The rearrangement uses TRBV7-6 and TRBJ1-1; D remains ambiguous. The source material was CD4+ T cells from blood, cultured in vitro. The clonotype was recovered from a human donor in good health. In DNA form, the CDR3 reads TGTGCCAGCAGCCTAAGTAGCTACACTGAAGCTTTCTTT. It encodes CASSLSSYTEAFF. The full variable domain, its missing parts supplied by reference TRBV7-6 and TRBJ1-1, is GAGVSQSPRYKVTKRGQDVALRCDPISGHVSLYWYRQALGQGPEFLTYFNYEAQQDKSGLPNDRFSAERPEGSISTLTIQRTEQRDSAMYRCASSLSSYTEAFFGQGTRLTVV.